The 3 T cell receptor beta chains below all came from one sample that was sequenced in a study of pediatric ulcerative colitis. Sequencing was performed with immunoSEQ multiplex PCR; in TCRdb, only in-frame clones are kept and a portion is missing. The sample has more than 15,000 clones, approximately 69% seen once. One to two pinch biopsies were taken from the rectum during colonoscopy. Sequenced sample: gut tissue. The receptors here all came from a girl aged 5 to 17 with moderate ulcerative colitis.

The rearrangement uses TRBV5-1 and TRBJ2-7, with 9 bases fitting TRBD1. The trim removed 4 bases at V and 4 bases at J, leaving 12 bases unmatched. Germline assignment: CDR1 SGHRS and CDR2 YFSETQ. This CDR3 spans 16 amino acids. The CDR3 region is CASSQLPGQGGYEQYF. The CDR3 DNA reads TGCGCCAGCAGCCAGCTACCGGGACAGGGAGGTTACGAGCAGTACTTC.

This sequence joins TRBV11-2 and TRBJ2-5, with TRBD2 matching over 7 bases. CDR3 size: 16 residues. V shed 5 bases and J 5 bases; nucleotides not matched to a gene: 14. CDR1 SGHAT and CDR2 FQNNGV come from the germline V gene. This chain's CDR3 is CASSIQLAEGWETQYF. The CDR3 nucleotides are TGTGCCAGCAGCATACAGCTAGCGGAGGGGTGGGAGACCCAGTACTTC.

This rearrangement joins TRBV7-9 to TRBJ2-2; 11 positions match TRBD1. Germline CDR1 SEHNR, CDR2 FQNEAQ (reference sequence). With V trimmed by 7 bases and J by 4 bases, 11 bases remained unmatched. The CDR3 length is 17 residues. Here the CDR3 DNA reads TGTGCCAGCACCCCCCCCACGGGACAGGGGGTCACCGGGGAGCTGTTTTTT. It translates to CASTPPTGQGVTGELFF.